The entry that follows covers one TCR beta chain sequence. What it binds is not known. The junction and the germline gene differ at one end; a read error may be behind it. This sample was included in a study of cytomegalovirus exposure and HLA in healthy donors. Overall study findings and caveats: Later genetic work tied a missense DCLRE1C variant to beta-chain V and J trimming.

The PCR was carried out with 60 Vbeta primers and 13 Jbeta primers. Profiling relied on immunoSEQ multiplex PCR, and the TCRdb table lists in-frame clones only, not all of them. The sample has about 250,000 clones, about 85% seen once. This CDR3 spans 16 amino acids. CDR1 SEHNR and CDR2 FQNEAQ come from the germline V gene (reference sequence). The chain employs TRBV7-9 and TRBJ2-2; 8 positions match TRBD2. Sequenced sample: PBMCs. The receptor comes from a girl between 2 and 10 years old in good health and CMV-seronegative. The CDR3 spells CASSIPSGRGTGELLF. The CDR3 nucleotides are TGTGCCAGCAGCATACCCAGCGGGAGAGGCACCGGGGAGCTGCTTTTT.